Listed here are 30 T cell receptor beta chains from one sample, sequenced in a study of blood T cells in healthy people across ages (dated by TCRdb to the mid-2010s). Libraries came from 5' RACE. The instrument was an Illumina HiSeq 2500. A second PCR of about 6 to 12 cycles was run with a J-beta primer mix and a sample-barcoded 5' primer. TCRdb applied fastp at Q25 and MiXCR to the public reads, then kept only in-frame beta chains. For every CDR3 protein sequence, its rows merge into one entry that carries the most common genes and DNA. This sample comprises roughly 830,000 distinct CDR3 sequences, less than 80% of them detected only once. Together, the top ten hold roughly 25% of the sample. The sequencing sample was made of blood. These receptors were collected from a man aged 25 to 40 in good health.

The chain combines TRBV6-2 or TRBV6-3 with TRBJ2-4; 7 bases map to TRBD1. The end of the DNA aligns better with TRBJ2-7, so the J call may be wrong. This CDR3 spans 13 amino acids. Germline V gene lookup returns CDR1 MNHEY and CDR2 SVGEGT. The CDR3 loop is CASRRDSAYEQYF. DNA for the CDR3: TGTGCCAGCCGCCGGGACAGCGCCTACGAGCAGTACTTC.

J is TRBJ2-6 and V is TRBV24-1, with 9 positions matching TRBD1. The CDR3 covers 17 residues. After removal of 4 bases from V and 4 bases from J, the junction contained 7 bases not matched to a gene. The germline V gene encodes CDR1 KGHDR and CDR2 SFDVKD. The DNA of the CDR3 is TGTGCCACCAGTGAAGTACAGGGGGCGTCGGGGGCCAACGTCCTGACTTTC. Its protein is CATSEVQGASGANVLTF.

This chain uses TRBV25-1 with TRBJ2-1, with 9 bases matching TRBD2. CDR3 size: 13 residues. CDR1 MGHDK and CDR2 SYGVNS come from the germline V gene. V gave up 7 bases and J gave up 4 bases; unmatched junction bases: 2. The CDR3 coding sequence is TGTGCCAGCAAAGCGGGGGGTTACAATGAGCAGTTCTTC. It yields the protein CASKAGGYNEQFF.

As concerns this clonotype: The junction departs from germline at one end; a sequencing error may be responsible. CDR3 nucleotides: TGTGCCTGCAGCTTAATGGGCAGCGGGGTATACAATGAGCAGTTCTTC. Its translation is CACSLMGSGVYNEQFF. The chain carries TRBV11-2 and TRBJ2-1; 7 bases fit TRBD2. In germline, CDR1 is SGHAT, CDR2 FQNNGV. The CDR3 totals 16 residues.

The table lists this clonotype with a count of one. J is TRBJ2-1 and V is TRBV20-1; 9 nucleotides align to TRBD1. From germline, CDR1 is DFQATT and CDR2 SNEGSKA (reference sequence). The CDR3 contains 16 residues. Germline trimming cut 0 bases from V and 4 bases from J; bases unmatched to any gene: 7. CDR3 protein: CSARDQGTGWYNEQFF. The CDR3 DNA reads TGCAGTGCTAGAGATCAGGGGACAGGGTGGTACAATGAGCAGTTCTTC.

This clonotype was counted between two and nine times. The V and J genes are TRBV7-2 and TRBJ2-7, with D possibly TRBD1 on 5 matching bases. The CDR3 is 15 amino acids. Trimming took 1 base from V and 3 from J, leaving 13 bases between them. From germline, CDR1 is SGHTA and CDR2 FQGNSA. The CDR3 DNA reads as TGTGCCAGCAGCTTAGGAATCGGGCAGGGCTACGAGCAGTACTTC. This sequence encodes CASSLGIGQGYEQYF.

The rearrangement uses TRBV20-1 and TRBJ2-7, with D possibly being TRBD2 (6 bases). V was clipped by 6 bases and J by 4 bases, with 22 bases between them. Germline CDR1 reads DFQATT; CDR2 reads SNEGSKA (reference sequence). The CDR3 spans 15 residues. The CDR3 DNA is TGCAGTGCAAATTATGCGGGACGGGAACCTTACGAGCAGTACTTC. It is translated as CSANYAGREPYEQYF.

The chain links TRBV4-3 to TRBJ2-2; possibly TRBD1 for D (5 bases). Germline values: CDR1 LGHNA, CDR2 YSLEER. This CDR3 is built from 17 residues. Deletions cut 3 bases from V and 3 bases from J, with 17 bases between. The CDR3 DNA reads as TGCGCCAGCAGCCAGGCCGCGACAGAAACCTACACCGGGGAGCTGTTTTTT. It encodes CASSQAATETYTGELFF.

There are many counts of this clonotype. The chain is built from TRBV28 and TRBJ2-7; TRBD1 agrees at 8 bases. This CDR3 has 13 amino acids. V trimming: 8 bases; J trimming: 4 bases; junction bases outside the gene matches: 7. Germline V gene data show CDR1 as MDHEN and CDR2 as SYDVKM. CDR3 DNA: TGTGCCAGCCGGACAGGGAACGGGTACGAGCAGTACTTC. It yields the protein CASRTGNGYEQYF.

J is TRBJ1-2 and V is TRBV20-1; perhaps TRBD1 as D (6 bases). Trimming pared 6 bases from V and 8 bases from J, leaving 19 bases between. Germline loops: CDR1 DFQATT, CDR2 SNEGSKA (reference sequence). The CDR3 spans 13 residues. CDR3 loop: CSAESQQGGGYTF. CDR3 bases: TGCAGTGCCGAATCTCAACAGGGAGGAGGCTACACCTTC.

The chain uses TRBV12-3 or TRBV12-4 and TRBJ2-6; possible D gene TRBD1, 5 bases. The V gene lost 7 bases and the J gene lost 3 bases, with 10 bases spanning the gap. The CDR3 covers 14 residues. CDR3 nucleotides: TGTGCCAGCAATAGGGGTAGTGGGGCCAACGTCCTGACTTTC. Protein: CASNRGSGANVLTF.

Regarding this clonotype: At one boundary the junction diverges from the germline segment, which might be a read error. The J gene is TRBJ1-2, the V gene TRBV25-1, with a possible D match to TRBD1 (6 bases). The CDR3 spans 13 residues. Germline V gene data show CDR1 as MGHDK and CDR2 as SYGVNS. Here the CDR3 reads CASSAGEHYGYTF. DNA of the CDR3: TGTGCTAGCAGTGCAGGGGAGCACTATGGCTACACCTTC.

This chain joins TRBV24-1 and TRBJ1-5; possible D gene TRBD1, 6 bases. The CDR3 is made up of 16 amino acids. Trimming took off 3 bases at V and 4 bases at J, with 15 bases between the two ends. The germline gives CDR1 KGHDR, CDR2 SFDVKD. The CDR3, as DNA: TGTGCCACCAGTGATCGTACGGGGGCGTGGAATCAGCCCCAGCATTTT. Its translation is CATSDRTGAWNQPQHF.

The rearrangement joins TRBV20-1 to TRBJ2-1; tentative D call: TRBD1 (7 bases). Germline V lookup: CDR1 DFQATT, CDR2 SNEGSKA (reference sequence). This CDR3 region has 19 residues. Trimming cost V 1 base and J 0 bases, with 22 bases left between them. CDR3 residues: CSARVTGRGAPSSYNEQFF. CDR3 in DNA: TGCAGTGCTAGAGTTACGGGCAGGGGGGCCCCGAGCTCCTACAATGAGCAGTTCTTC.

This clonotype came up a few times. The gene calls are TRBV10-3 and TRBJ2-7; a possible D gene is TRBD1 (6 bases). With 3 bases removed from V and 4 bases from J, the gap between germline ends came to 16 bases. The CDR3 runs to 15 residues. CDR1 and CDR2 from the germline V gene are ENHRY and SYGVKD. CDR3 bases: TGTGCCATCAGTGACCGCGACCGACAGGTTTACGAGCAGTACTTC. It encodes CAISDRDRQVYEQYF.

The J gene is TRBJ2-7, the V gene TRBV29-1; 10 bases are shared with TRBD1. The CDR3 length is 12 residues. The trim removed 5 bases at V and 4 bases at J, leaving 2 bases unmatched. Germline values: CDR1 SQVTM, CDR2 ANQGSEA. The CDR3 DNA is TGCAGCGTTTGGGACAGGGGATACGAGCAGTACTTC. Encoded protein: CSVWDRGYEQYF.

The chain has TRBV3-1 and TRBJ2-1, with TRBD1 matching over 9 bases. V shed 4 bases and J 10 bases; nucleotides not matched to a gene: 17. The CDR3 runs 17 residues. The germline V gene encodes CDR1 LGHDT and CDR2 YNNKEL (reference sequence). The chain's CDR3 is CASSPPPRGQGLVEQFF. The DNA for the CDR3 is TGTGCCAGCAGCCCCCCACCCCGTGGACAGGGGCTTGTGGAGCAGTTCTTC.

V is TRBV7-6 and J is TRBJ1-4, with D unclear. Germline-derived CDR1 and CDR2 are SGHVS and FNYEAQ. Trimming took off 2 bases at V and 5 bases at J, with 18 bases between the two ends. The CDR3 runs to 17 residues. The CDR3 nucleotides read TGTGCCAGCAGCTTATATAGTCGGTCCAGAGCCAATGAAAAACTGTTTTTT. This encodes CASSLYSRSRANEKLFF. Using reference TRBV7-6 and TRBJ1-4 for the parts outside the CDR3, the full variable domain is GAGVSQSPRYKVTKRGQDVALRCDPISGHVSLYWYRQALGQGPEFLTYFNYEAQQDKSGLPNDRFSAERPEGSISTLTIQRTEQRDSAMYRCASSLYSRSRANEKLFFGSGTQLSVL.

This chain uses TRBV5-6 with TRBJ1-2; D is unclear. Germline CDR1 reads SGHDT; CDR2 reads YYEEEE. This CDR3 is 16 amino acids long. The V end lost 4 bases, the J end lost 0 bases, and 16 bases lay between the germline ends. This chain's CDR3 is CASSGGGFSSNYGYTF. The CDR3 DNA follows: TGTGCCAGCAGCGGAGGTGGCTTCTCCTCTAACTATGGCTACACCTTC.

This clonotype was picked up a small number of times. This chain uses TRBV7-2 with TRBJ2-5; TRBD2 is a possible D gene (5 bases). Trimming took off 7 bases at V and 4 bases at J, with 13 bases between the two ends. CDR3 length: 13 amino acids. Germline-derived CDR1 and CDR2 are SGHTA and FQGNSA. CDR3 in DNA: TGTGCCAGCAACATCAGACTACGAGAGACCCAGTACTTC. Translating it yields CASNIRLRETQYF.

The chain links TRBV5-1 to TRBJ2-7, with 8 bases that match TRBD2. CDR3 length: 14 residues. V was pared by 3 bases and J by 2 bases, with 4 bases of the junction left unmatched. The germline V gene has CDR1 SGHRS and CDR2 YFSETQ. CDR3 region: CASSSREGPYEQYF. The CDR3 nucleotides read TGCGCCAGCAGCTCCCGGGAGGGACCCTACGAGCAGTACTTC.

The rearrangement joins TRBV4-3 to TRBJ1-2; D might be TRBD1 (5 bases). Per germline, CDR1 LGHNA and CDR2 YSLEER. The germline V and J ends were trimmed by 0 bases and 3 bases, with 11 bases remaining between them. The CDR3 has 15 amino acids. In DNA, the CDR3 is TGCGCCAGCAGCCAAGATGCAGGGAGGGACTATGGCTACACCTTC. Its translation: CASSQDAGRDYGYTF.

This clonotype was seen a few times. The chain uses TRBV7-9 and TRBJ1-1, with TRBD1 matching over 7 bases. The J segment lost 10 bases and the V segment lost 1 base, leaving 12 bases of the junction unmatched. The CDR3 is made up of 15 amino acids. The germline CDR1 and CDR2 sequences are SEHNR and FQNEAQ (reference sequence). The CDR3 sequence is CASSLGIGGAVRAFF. Written as DNA, the CDR3 is TGTGCCAGCAGCTTAGGGATAGGGGGCGCGGTAAGAGCTTTCTTT.

The rearrangement uses TRBV6-5 and TRBJ2-5, with 7 positions matching TRBD2. Germline V gene data show CDR1 as MNHEY and CDR2 as SVGAGI. Losses at the gene ends were 6 bases for V and 2 bases for J; bases not matched to a gene: 6. This CDR3 has 14 amino acids. The chain's CDR3 is CASRMVGGQETQYF. As DNA, the CDR3 is TGTGCCAGCAGGATGGTGGGGGGGCAAGAGACCCAGTACTTC.

The chain links TRBV12-3 or TRBV12-4 to TRBJ2-7; perhaps D is TRBD1 or TRBD2 (6 bases each). V shed 6 bases and J shed 2 bases, with 17 bases lying between them. This CDR3 has 15 residues. The CDR3 reads CASSQGGIWPYEQYF. CDR3 nucleotides: TGTGCCAGCAGCCAAGGGGGGATCTGGCCCTACGAGCAGTACTTC.

The chain links TRBV4-3 to TRBJ2-2, with D possibly being TRBD1 (7 bases). V gave up 0 bases and J gave up 4 bases, with 12 bases separating them. CDR1 LGHNA and CDR2 YSLEER come from the germline V gene. CDR3 length: 16 amino acids. Here the CDR3 DNA reads TGCGCCAGCAGCCAAGATTCGCAGGGGGGCACCGGGGAGCTGTTTTTT. Translation gives CASSQDSQGGTGELFF.

The chain couples TRBV7-2 to TRBJ2-5; TRBD2 aligns across 7 bases. The V gene's germline CDR1 is SGHTA and CDR2 FQGNSA. The junction had 8 bases not matched to a gene; V was cut back by 1 base and J by 9 bases. CDR3 size: 14 residues. CDR3 nucleotides: TGTGCCAGCAGCTTAGAAACGGGGAGGGAGGCCCAGTACTTC. Amino acid sequence: CASSLETGREAQYF.

The gene calls are TRBV20-1 and TRBJ2-1, with TRBD2 identical over 15 bases. This CDR3 contains 21 residues. Germline CDR1 DFQATT, CDR2 SNEGSKA (reference sequence). After removal of 1 base from V and 4 bases from J, the junction contained 17 bases not matched to a gene. The CDR3: CSARVRGRGLAGGPKYNEQFF. The CDR3 region has the DNA TGCAGTGCTAGAGTCAGGGGGCGAGGACTAGCGGGGGGGCCGAAGTACAATGAGCAGTTCTTC.

The chain joins TRBV24-1 to TRBJ2-3; D is unclear. The CDR3 length is 14 residues. Between the trimmed V and J ends, which lost 3 bases and 8 bases, there was a span of 14 bases. CDR1 KGHDR and CDR2 SFDVKD come from the germline V gene. The CDR3 sequence is CATSDVGQDRTQYF. CDR3 sequence (DNA): TGTGCCACCAGTGATGTCGGGCAGGACCGTACGCAGTATTTT.

V and J are TRBV12-3 or TRBV12-4 and TRBJ1-2, with a weak D call TRBD1 (6 bases). The CDR3 consists of 14 residues. With 0 bases removed from V and 8 bases from J, the gap between germline ends came to 13 bases. The CDR3 is CASSLATTGAGYTF. The CDR3 region has the DNA TGTGCCAGCAGTTTAGCTACGACGGGGGCCGGCTACACCTTC.